This T cell receptor beta chain was sequenced during a study of identical twins. General study results and limits: Insertions were fewer in abundant cord blood beta clonotypes, whereas memory repertoires showed none of this pattern.

This clonotype was seen only a few times. Its antigen is not known. One entry per CDR3 protein results from TCRdb running MiXCR on the 5' RACE reads. The repertoire has about 890,000 distinct CDR3 sequences, about 12% of them found once; the top ten carry about 1.5%. V was clipped by 5 bases and J by 2 bases, with 6 bases between them. Looked up from germline, CDR1 is SEHNR and CDR2 is FQNEAQ (reference sequence). CDR3 size: 12 residues. The same data also went into a second study, on yellow fever vaccine responses in identical twins.

The TCR comes from a woman aged 18 to 35 in good health. The specimen was PBMCs. The rearrangement joins TRBV7-9 to TRBJ2-5; no reliable D call. The DNA for the CDR3 is TGTGCCAGCAGCCAGAAACAAGAGACCCAGTACTTC. Translating it yields CASSQKQETQYF.